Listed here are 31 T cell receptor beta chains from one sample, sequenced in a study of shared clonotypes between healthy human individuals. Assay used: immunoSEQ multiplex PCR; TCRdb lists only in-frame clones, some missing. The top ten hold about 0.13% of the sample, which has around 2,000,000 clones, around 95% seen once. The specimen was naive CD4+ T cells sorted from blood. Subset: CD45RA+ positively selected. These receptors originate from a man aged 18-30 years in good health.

Here the CDR3 DNA reads TGTGCCAGCAGCCCTTCTTGGTCCTACGAGCAGTACTTC. Translating gives CASSPSWSYEQYF. V gene TRBV14 combines with J gene TRBJ2-7; no firm D call. The CDR3 spans 13 residues. V was pared by 4 bases and J by 1 base, with 8 bases between. From germline, CDR1 is SGHDN and CDR2 FVKESK.

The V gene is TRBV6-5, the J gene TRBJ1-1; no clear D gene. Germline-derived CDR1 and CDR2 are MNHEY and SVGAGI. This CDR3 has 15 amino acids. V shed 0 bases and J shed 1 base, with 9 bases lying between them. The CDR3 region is CASSYSRMGNTEAFF. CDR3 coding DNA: TGTGCCAGCAGTTACTCCAGGATGGGGAACACTGAAGCTTTCTTT.

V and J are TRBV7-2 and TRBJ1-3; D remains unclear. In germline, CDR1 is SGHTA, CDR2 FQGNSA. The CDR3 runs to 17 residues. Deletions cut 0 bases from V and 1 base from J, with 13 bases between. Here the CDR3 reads CASSLADIIGSGNTIYF. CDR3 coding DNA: TGTGCCAGCAGCTTAGCGGATATAATAGGGTCTGGAAACACCATATATTTT.

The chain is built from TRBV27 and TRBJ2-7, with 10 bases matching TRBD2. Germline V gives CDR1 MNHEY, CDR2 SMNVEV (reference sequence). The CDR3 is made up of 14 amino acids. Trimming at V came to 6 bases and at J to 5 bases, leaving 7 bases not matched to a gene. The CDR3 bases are TGTGCCAGCAGCCCTATAGCGGGAGGACACGAGCAGTACTTC. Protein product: CASSPIAGGHEQYF.

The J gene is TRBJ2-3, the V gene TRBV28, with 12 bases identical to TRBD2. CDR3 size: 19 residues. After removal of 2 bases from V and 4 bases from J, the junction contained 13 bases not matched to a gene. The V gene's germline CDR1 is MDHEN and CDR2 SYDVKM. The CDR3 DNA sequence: TGTGCCAGCAGTTTACCGACTAGCGGGGGAACCCAAGCCCCAGATACGCAGTATTTT. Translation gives CASSLPTSGGTQAPDTQYF.

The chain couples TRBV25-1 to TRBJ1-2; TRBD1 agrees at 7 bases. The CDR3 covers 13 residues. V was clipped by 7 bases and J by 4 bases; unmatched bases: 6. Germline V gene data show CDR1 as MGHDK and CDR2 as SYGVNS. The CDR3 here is CASTPGTAYGYTF. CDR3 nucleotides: TGTGCCAGCACCCCTGGGACAGCCTATGGCTACACCTTC.

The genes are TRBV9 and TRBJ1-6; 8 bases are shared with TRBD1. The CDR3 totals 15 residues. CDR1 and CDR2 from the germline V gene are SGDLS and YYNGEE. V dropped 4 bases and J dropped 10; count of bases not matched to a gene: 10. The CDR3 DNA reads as TGTGCCAGCAGCCCAAGACAGGGGTCAGAATCACCCCTCCACTTT. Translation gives CASSPRQGSESPLHF.

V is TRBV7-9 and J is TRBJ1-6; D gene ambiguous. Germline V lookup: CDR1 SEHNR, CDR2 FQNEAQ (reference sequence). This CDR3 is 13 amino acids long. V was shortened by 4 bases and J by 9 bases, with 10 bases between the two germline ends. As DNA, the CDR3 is TGTGCCAGCAGCTCTGGGTCGGTTTCACCCCTCCACTTT. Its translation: CASSSGSVSPLHF.

The DNA of the CDR3 is TGTGCCAGCAGGAACGTAGCGGGGGGCACAGATACGCAGTATTTT. Protein product: CASRNVAGGTDTQYF. This rearrangement joins TRBV6-6 to TRBJ2-3, with 9 bases identical to TRBD2. In germline, CDR1 is MNHNY, CDR2 SVGAGI (reference sequence). The CDR3 is 15 amino acids. The ends lost 6 bases at V and 1 base at J; junction bases unmatched: 5.

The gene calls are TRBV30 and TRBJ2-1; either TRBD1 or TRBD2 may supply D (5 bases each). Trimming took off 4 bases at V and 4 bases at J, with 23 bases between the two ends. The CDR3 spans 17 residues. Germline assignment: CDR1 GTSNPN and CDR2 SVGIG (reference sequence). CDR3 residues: CAWTYPPMYGAYNEQFF. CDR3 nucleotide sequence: TGTGCCTGGACCTATCCCCCTATGTACGGGGCATACAATGAGCAGTTCTTC.

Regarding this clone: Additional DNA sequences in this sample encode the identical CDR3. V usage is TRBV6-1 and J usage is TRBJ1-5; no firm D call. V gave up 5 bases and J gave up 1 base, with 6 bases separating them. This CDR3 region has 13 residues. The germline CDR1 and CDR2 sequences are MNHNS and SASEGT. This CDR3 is CASSLDSNQPQHF. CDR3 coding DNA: TGTGCCAGCAGTCTCGACAGCAATCAGCCCCAGCATTTT.

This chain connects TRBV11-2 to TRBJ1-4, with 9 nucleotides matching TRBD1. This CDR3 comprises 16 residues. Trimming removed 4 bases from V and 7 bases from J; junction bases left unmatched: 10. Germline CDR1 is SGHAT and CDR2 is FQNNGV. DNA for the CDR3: TGTGCCAGCAGCTCGAACGGACAGGGGTCCCGTGAAAAACTGTTTTTT. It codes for CASSSNGQGSREKLFF. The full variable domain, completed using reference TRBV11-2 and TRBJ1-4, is EAGVAQSPRYKIIEKRQSVAFWCNPISGHATLYWYQQILGQGPKLLIQFQNNGVVDDSQLPKDRFSAERLKGVDSTLKIQPAKLEDSAVYLCASSSNGQGSREKLFFGSGTQLSVL.

This CDR3 is CASSYGMREGQPQHF. The DNA for the CDR3 is TGTGCCAGCAGTTATGGGATGAGGGAGGGTCAGCCCCAGCATTTT. V and J are TRBV6-5 and TRBJ1-5; D is undetermined. Trimming removed 3 bases from V and 6 bases from J, with 15 bases in between. The CDR3 totals 15 residues. Per the germline V gene, CDR1 is MNHEY and CDR2 is SVGAGI.

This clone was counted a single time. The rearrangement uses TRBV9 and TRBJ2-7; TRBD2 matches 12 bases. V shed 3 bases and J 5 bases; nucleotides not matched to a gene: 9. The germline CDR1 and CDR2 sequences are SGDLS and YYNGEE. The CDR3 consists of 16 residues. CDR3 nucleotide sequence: TGTGCCAGCAGCGAGGGGAGACTAGCGGGAGTTGACGAGCAGTACTTC. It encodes CASSEGRLAGVDEQYF.

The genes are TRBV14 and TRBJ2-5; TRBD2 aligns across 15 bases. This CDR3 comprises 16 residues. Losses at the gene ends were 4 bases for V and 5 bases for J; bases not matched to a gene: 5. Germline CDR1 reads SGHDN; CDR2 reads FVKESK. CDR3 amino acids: CASSRTGLAGGETQYF. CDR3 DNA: TGTGCCAGCAGCCGCACCGGACTAGCGGGGGGGGAGACCCAGTACTTC.

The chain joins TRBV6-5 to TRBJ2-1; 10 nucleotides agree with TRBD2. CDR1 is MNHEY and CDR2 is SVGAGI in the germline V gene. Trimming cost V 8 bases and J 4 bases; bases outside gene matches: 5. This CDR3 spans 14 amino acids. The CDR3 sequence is CASGEAGGYNEQFF. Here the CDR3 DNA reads TGTGCCAGCGGAGAAGCGGGAGGGTACAATGAGCAGTTCTTC.

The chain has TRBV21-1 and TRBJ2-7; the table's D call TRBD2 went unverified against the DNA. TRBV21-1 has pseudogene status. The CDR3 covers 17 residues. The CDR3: CASSKVRFPSHPHEQYF. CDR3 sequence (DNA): TGTGCCAGCAGCAAAGTAAGGTTCCCTAGCCACCCTCACGAGCAGTACTTC.

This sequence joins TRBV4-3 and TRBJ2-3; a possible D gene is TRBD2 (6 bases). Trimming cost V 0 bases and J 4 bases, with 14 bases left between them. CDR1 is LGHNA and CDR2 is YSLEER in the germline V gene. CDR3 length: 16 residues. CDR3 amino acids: CASSQELREIPDTQYF. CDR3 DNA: TGCGCCAGCAGCCAAGAGCTCCGGGAGATCCCAGATACGCAGTATTTT.

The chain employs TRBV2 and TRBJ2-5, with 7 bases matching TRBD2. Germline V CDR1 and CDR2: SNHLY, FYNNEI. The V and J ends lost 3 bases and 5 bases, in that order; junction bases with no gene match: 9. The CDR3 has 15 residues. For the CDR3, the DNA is TGTGCCAGCAGTGAGGGACTACTTAACCGGGAGACCCAGTACTTC. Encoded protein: CASSEGLLNRETQYF.

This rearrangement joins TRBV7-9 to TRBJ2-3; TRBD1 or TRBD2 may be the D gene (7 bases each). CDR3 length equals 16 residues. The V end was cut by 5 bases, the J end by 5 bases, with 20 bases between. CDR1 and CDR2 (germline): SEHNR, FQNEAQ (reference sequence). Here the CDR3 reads CASSPGRGGWGDTQYF. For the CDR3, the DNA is TGTGCCAGCAGCCCCGGCAGGGGGGGCTGGGGAGATACGCAGTATTTT.

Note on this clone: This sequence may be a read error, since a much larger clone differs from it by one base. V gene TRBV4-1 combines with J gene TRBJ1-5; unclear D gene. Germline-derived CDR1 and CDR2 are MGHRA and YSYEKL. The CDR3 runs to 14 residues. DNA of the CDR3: TGCGTCAGCAGCCAAGTAAATAGCAATCAGCCCCAGCATTTT. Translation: CVSSQVNSNQPQHF.

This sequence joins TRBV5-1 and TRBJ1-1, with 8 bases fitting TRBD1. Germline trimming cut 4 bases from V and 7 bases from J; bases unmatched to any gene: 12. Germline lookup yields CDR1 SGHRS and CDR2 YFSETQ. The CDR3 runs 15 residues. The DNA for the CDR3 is TGCGCCAGCAGCCTTGACAGGGGCCGGGCAAATGAAGCTTTCTTT. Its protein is CASSLDRGRANEAFF.

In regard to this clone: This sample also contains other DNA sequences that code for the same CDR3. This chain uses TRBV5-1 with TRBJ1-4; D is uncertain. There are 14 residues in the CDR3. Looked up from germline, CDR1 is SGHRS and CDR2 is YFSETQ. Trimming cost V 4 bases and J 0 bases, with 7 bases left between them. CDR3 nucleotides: TGCGCCAGCAGCCTGACGGCAACTAATGAAAAACTGTTTTTT. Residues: CASSLTATNEKLFF.

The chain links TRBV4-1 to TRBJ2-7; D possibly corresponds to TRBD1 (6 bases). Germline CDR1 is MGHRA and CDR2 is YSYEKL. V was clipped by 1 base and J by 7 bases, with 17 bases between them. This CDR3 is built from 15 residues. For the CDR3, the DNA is TGCGCCAGCAGCCAAGCCTTGGACAGTTGGTCGGAGCAGTACTTC. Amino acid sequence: CASSQALDSWSEQYF.

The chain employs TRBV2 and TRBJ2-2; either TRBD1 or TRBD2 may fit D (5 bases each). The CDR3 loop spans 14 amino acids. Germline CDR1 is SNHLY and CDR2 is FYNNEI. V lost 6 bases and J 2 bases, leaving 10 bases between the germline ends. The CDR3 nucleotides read TGTGCCAGCAGGGGACGGATCAACACCGGGGAGCTGTTTTTT. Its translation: CASRGRINTGELFF.

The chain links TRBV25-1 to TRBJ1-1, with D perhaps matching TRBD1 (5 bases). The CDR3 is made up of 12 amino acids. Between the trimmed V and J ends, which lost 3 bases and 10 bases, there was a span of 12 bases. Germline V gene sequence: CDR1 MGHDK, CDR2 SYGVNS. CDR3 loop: CASSEGLSGAFF. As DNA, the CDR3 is TGTGCCAGCAGTGAGGGACTATCCGGAGCTTTCTTT.

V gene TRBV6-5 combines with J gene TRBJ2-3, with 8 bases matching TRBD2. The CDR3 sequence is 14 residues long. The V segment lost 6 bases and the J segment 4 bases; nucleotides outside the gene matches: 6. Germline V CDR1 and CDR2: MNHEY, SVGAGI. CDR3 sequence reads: CASRRGEVSDTQYF. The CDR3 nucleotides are TGTGCCAGCAGGCGGGGGGAGGTATCAGATACGCAGTATTTT.

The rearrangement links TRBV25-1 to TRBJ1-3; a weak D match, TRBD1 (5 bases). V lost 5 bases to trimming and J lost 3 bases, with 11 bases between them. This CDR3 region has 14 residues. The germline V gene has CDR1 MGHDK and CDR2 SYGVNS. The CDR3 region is CASSWGSIGNTIYF. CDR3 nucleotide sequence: TGTGCCAGCAGTTGGGGCAGTATTGGAAACACCATATATTTT.

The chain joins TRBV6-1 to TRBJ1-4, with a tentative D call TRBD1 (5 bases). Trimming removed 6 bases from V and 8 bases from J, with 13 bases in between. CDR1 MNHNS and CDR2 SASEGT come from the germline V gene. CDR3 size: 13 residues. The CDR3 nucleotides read TGTGCCAGCAGCGGACAAATGGTAGAAAAACTGTTTTTT. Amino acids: CASSGQMVEKLFF.

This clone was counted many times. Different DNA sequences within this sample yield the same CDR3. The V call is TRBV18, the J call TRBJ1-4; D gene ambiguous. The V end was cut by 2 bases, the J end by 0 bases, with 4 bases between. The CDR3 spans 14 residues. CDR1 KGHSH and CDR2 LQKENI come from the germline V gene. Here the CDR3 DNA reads TGTGCCAGCTCACCAGGGGCAACTAATGAAAAACTGTTTTTT. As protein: CASSPGATNEKLFF.

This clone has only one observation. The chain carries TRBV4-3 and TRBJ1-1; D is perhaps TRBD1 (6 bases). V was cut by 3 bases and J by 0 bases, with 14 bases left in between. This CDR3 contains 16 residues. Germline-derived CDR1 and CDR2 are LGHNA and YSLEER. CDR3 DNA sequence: TGCGCCAGCAGCCATAAGGTGGGGGGGCTGAACACTGAAGCTTTCTTT. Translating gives CASSHKVGGLNTEAFF.